This T cell receptor beta chain was found in a study of identifying expanded T cells in peripheral blood. Findings and limits, study-wide: Clone count variance between roughly 2-week samples rose with total template count.

V trimming: 5 bases; J trimming: 0 bases; junction bases outside the gene matches: 3. The V gene's germline CDR1 is SGHAT and CDR2 FQNNGV. The CDR3 consists of 16 residues. With respect to this clone: Its target is unknown.

The table came from immunoSEQ multiplex PCR; TCRdb's copy has only in-frame clones and leaves some out. The table lists nearly 60,000 clones, more than 70% of them singletons. Healthy donors had no documented immune events, such as infections, while sampled. The sequence was collected from a person aged 18 to 75 in good health. Sequencing used blood. This chain connects TRBV11-2 to TRBJ2-2; 10 bases are shared with TRBD2. The CDR3 loop is CASSTGLASNTGELFF. The CDR3 coding sequence is TGTGCCAGCAGCACGGGACTAGCGTCGAACACCGGGGAGCTGTTTTTT.